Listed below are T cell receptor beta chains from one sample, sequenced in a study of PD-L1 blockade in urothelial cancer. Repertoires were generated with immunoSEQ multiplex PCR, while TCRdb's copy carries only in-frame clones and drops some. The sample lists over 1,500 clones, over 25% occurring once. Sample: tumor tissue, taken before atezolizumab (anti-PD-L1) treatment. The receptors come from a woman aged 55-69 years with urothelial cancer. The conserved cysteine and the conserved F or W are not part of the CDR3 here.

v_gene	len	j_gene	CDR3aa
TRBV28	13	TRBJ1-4	ASSSPPGTNEKLF
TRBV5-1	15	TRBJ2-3	ASSSNPGTPNTDTQY
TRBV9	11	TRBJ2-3	ASSERGTDTQY
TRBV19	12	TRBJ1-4	ASAPGQGSEKLF
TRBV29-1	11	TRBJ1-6	SVQSSYNSPLH
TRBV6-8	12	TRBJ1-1	ASSPTGLNTEAF
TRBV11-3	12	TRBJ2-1	ASSTGTPPNEQF
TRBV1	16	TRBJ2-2	ASSQGGTSGGNTGELF
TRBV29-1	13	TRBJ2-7	SVANPGQLSYEQY
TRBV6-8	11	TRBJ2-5	ASSTNRGETQY
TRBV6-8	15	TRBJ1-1	ASSVTKNRAVNTEAF
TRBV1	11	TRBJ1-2	ASSHGLSYGYT
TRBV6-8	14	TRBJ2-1	ASSYILQGLDNEQF
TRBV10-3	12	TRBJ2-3	AISEQQLTDTQY
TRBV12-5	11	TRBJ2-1	ATGGQSLTEQF
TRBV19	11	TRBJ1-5	ASRDQGHQPQH
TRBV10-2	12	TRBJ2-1	ASRGPLLYNEQF
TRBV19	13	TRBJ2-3	ASSLGGGARDTQY
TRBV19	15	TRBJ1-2	ASSIMDRGRAGYGYT
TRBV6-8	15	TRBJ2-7	ASSYSPSAGGRREQY
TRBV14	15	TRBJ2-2	ASSQGGVRRVTGELF
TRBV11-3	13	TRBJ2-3	ASSPPGISTDTQY
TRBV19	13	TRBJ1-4	ASSLGETTNEKLF
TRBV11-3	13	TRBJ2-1	ASSLGTSAYNEQF
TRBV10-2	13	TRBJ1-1	ASSELSGMNTEAF
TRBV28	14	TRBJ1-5	ASSLLRQGGNQPQH
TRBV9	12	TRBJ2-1	ASSVFDGGNEQF
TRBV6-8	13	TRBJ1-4	ASRREQGASEKLF
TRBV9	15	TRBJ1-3	ASSVSPQASSGNTIY
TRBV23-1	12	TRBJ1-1	ASSQDRVNTEAF
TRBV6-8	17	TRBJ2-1	ASSYSATSGRGYHNEQF
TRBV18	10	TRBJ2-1	ASSPLAGEQF
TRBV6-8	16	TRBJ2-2	ASSYSSTSGIVGGELF
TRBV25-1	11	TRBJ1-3	ASSMGSGNTIY
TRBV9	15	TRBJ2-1	ASSPRNRISAYNEQF
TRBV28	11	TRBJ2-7	ASRRDTGYEQY
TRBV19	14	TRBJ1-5	ASSKTLGYSNQPQH
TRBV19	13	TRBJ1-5	ASRWDRSGNQPQH
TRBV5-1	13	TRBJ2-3	ASSLAGDFTDTQY
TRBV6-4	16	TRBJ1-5	ASREFPGAQPGHQPQH
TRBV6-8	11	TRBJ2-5	ASREQGLETQY
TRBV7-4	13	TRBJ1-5	ASSLTGASNQPQH
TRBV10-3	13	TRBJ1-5	AISETARSNQPQH
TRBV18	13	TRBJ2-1	ASSGGGLVINEQF
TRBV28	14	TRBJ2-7	ASSHWGTGGTYEQY
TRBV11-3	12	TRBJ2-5	ASSPTSLPETQY
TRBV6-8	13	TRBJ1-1	ASSYIRPGGTEAF
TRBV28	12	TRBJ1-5	ASSEDRGYQPQH
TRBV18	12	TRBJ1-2	ASSPRRNDYGYT
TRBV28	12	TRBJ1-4	ASSDRNLNEKLF
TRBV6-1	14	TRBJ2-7	AISEGLADLAYEQY
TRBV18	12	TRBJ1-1	ASSFARPNTEAF
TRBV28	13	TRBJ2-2	ASNPTGRNTGELF
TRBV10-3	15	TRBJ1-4	AISESETGNSGEKLF